This is a list of T cell receptor beta chains from one sample in a study of blood T cell repertoires in COVID-19. Profiling relied on immunoSEQ multiplex PCR, and the TCRdb table lists in-frame clones only, not all of them. The table lists hundreds of thousands of clones, approximately 86% of them singletons. Sequenced input: peripheral blood. These TCRs come from a man younger than 30 with active or convalescent COVID-19. Each CDR3 is given with its conserved first and last residue. Fields, in order: CDR3 length, V gene, clone size, J gene, D gene, CDR3 protein, CDR3 DNA. A D gene is named only where the DNA matches it firmly. A row's size may be missing; if present it is once, few, many or a size class.

len: 14
v_gene: TRBV11-2
abundance: NA
j_gene: TRBJ2-5
d_gene: TRBD2
CDR3aa: CASSLGREVRTQYF
CDR3nt: TGTGCCAGCAGCTTGGGGCGGGAGGTCCGGACCCAGTACTTC

len: 16
v_gene: TRBV27
abundance: NA
j_gene: TRBJ2-1
d_gene: NA
CDR3aa: CASSLSEVKSYNEQFF
CDR3nt: TGTGCCAGCAGTTTATCGGAGGTGAAATCCTACAATGAGCAGTTCTTC

len: 15
v_gene: TRBV5-1
abundance: NA
j_gene: TRBJ2-7
d_gene: NA
CDR3aa: CASSPASGSSYEQYF
CDR3nt: TGCGCCAGCAGCCCCGCTTCTGGGAGCTCCTACGAGCAGTACTTC

len: 16
v_gene: TRBV5-5
abundance: once
j_gene: TRBJ2-5
d_gene: TRBD2
CDR3aa: CASRPAGAGGLETQYF
CDR3nt: TGTGCCAGCAGACCTGCCGGGGCGGGAGGTTTGGAGACCCAGTACTTC

len: 16
v_gene: TRBV19
abundance: once
j_gene: TRBJ2-1
d_gene: TRBD2
CDR3aa: CASSMGSGRVIKEQFF
CDR3nt: TGTGCCAGTAGTATGGGCAGCGGGAGGGTAATTAAGGAGCAGTTCTTC

len: 14
v_gene: TRBV5-1
abundance: NA
j_gene: TRBJ1-2
d_gene: NA
CDR3aa: CASSSTLQSRGYTF
CDR3nt: TGCGCCAGCAGCTCAACCCTACAGTCCCGCGGCTACACCTTC

len: 13
v_gene: TRBV29-1
abundance: once
j_gene: TRBJ2-2
d_gene: NA
CDR3aa: CSVGGRGTGELFF
CDR3nt: TGCAGCGTTGGTGGGCGGGGCACCGGGGAGCTGTTTTTT

len: 16
v_gene: TRBV7-8
abundance: NA
j_gene: TRBJ1-1
d_gene: TRBD1
CDR3aa: CASSLGRTGLNTEAFF
CDR3nt: TGTGCCAGCAGCTTAGGGCGGACAGGGTTGAACACTGAAGCTTTCTTT

len: 10
v_gene: TRBV28
abundance: NA
j_gene: TRBJ1-1
d_gene: NA
CDR3aa: CASQNTEAFF
CDR3nt: TGTGCCAGCCAGAACACTGAAGCTTTCTTT

len: 14
v_gene: TRBV7-6
abundance: NA
j_gene: TRBJ1-2
d_gene: TRBD1
CDR3aa: CASSPTGTGSGYTF
CDR3nt: TGTGCCAGCAGCCCGACCGGGACAGGGAGTGGCTACACCTTC

len: 17
v_gene: TRBV7-8
abundance: NA
j_gene: TRBJ2-3
d_gene: NA
CDR3aa: CASSLIGGGSSTDTQYF
CDR3nt: TGTGCCAGCAGCTTAATCGGCGGGGGCTCTAGCACAGATACGCAGTATTTT

len: 13
v_gene: TRBV14
abundance: NA
j_gene: TRBJ2-5
d_gene: NA
CDR3aa: CASSHFRQGTQYF
CDR3nt: TGTGCCAGCAGCCACTTCCGTCAGGGTACCCAGTACTTC

len: 16
v_gene: TRBV7-9
abundance: NA
j_gene: TRBJ2-3
d_gene: TRBD2
CDR3aa: CASSLLTSGSKDTQYF
CDR3nt: TGTGCCAGCAGCTTACTCACTAGCGGGAGCAAAGATACGCAGTATTTT

len: 15
v_gene: TRBV6-5
abundance: NA
j_gene: TRBJ2-4
d_gene: TRBD1
CDR3aa: CASSYSGQGSNIQYF
CDR3nt: TGTGCCAGCAGTTACTCTGGACAGGGTTCAAACATTCAGTACTTC

len: 14
v_gene: TRBV11-2
abundance: NA
j_gene: TRBJ2-7
d_gene: NA
CDR3aa: CASSLTTGLREQYF
CDR3nt: TGTGCCAGCAGCTTAACTACAGGTTTGCGGGAGCAGTACTTC

len: 18
v_gene: TRBV18
abundance: NA
j_gene: TRBJ1-3
d_gene: TRBD1
CDR3aa: CASSPRPRQGSSGNTIYF
CDR3nt: TGTGCCAGCTCACCAAGGCCGCGACAGGGATCCTCTGGAAACACCATATATTTT

len: 17
v_gene: TRBV7-9
abundance: NA
j_gene: TRBJ2-1
d_gene: NA
CDR3aa: CASSLRIADLSYNEQFF
CDR3nt: TGTGCCAGCAGCCTAAGAATAGCGGATCTCTCCTACAATGAGCAGTTCTTC

len: 17
v_gene: TRBV28
abundance: NA
j_gene: TRBJ1-5
d_gene: NA
CDR3aa: CASSSNPTARLSQPQHF
CDR3nt: TGTGCCAGCAGTTCCAACCCGACAGCACGGTTGAGTCAGCCCCAGCATTTT

len: 13
v_gene: TRBV27
abundance: NA
j_gene: TRBJ2-7
d_gene: TRBD1
CDR3aa: CASSIGQGNEQYF
CDR3nt: TGTGCCAGCAGTATCGGACAGGGCAACGAGCAGTACTTC

len: 19
v_gene: TRBV5-1
abundance: NA
j_gene: TRBJ2-2
d_gene: TRBD1
CDR3aa: CASSLEFGTGILIGGELFF
CDR3nt: TGCGCCAGCAGCTTGGAATTCGGGACAGGGATTTTGATAGGCGGGGAGCTGTTTTTT

len: 13
v_gene: TRBV7-2
abundance: NA
j_gene: TRBJ1-3
d_gene: NA
CDR3aa: CASSLPGMNTIYF
CDR3nt: TGTGCCAGCAGCTTGCCAGGGATGAACACCATATATTTT

len: 20
v_gene: TRBV4-1
abundance: NA
j_gene: TRBJ2-7
d_gene: TRBD1
CDR3aa: CASSQVPPGTGGVRSYEQYF
CDR3nt: TGCGCCAGCAGCCAAGTTCCGCCCGGGACAGGGGGGGTTCGATCCTACGAGCAGTACTTC

len: 16
v_gene: TRBV19
abundance: NA
j_gene: TRBJ1-5
d_gene: TRBD1
CDR3aa: CASTPGQVYSNQPQHF
CDR3nt: TGTGCCAGTACCCCTGGACAGGTCTATAGCAATCAGCCCCAGCATTTT

len: 15
v_gene: TRBV7-6
abundance: NA
j_gene: TRBJ1-6
d_gene: TRBD1
CDR3aa: CASSADRGHNSPLHF
CDR3nt: TGTGCCAGCAGTGCGGACAGGGGGCATAATTCACCCCTCCACTTT

len: 16
v_gene: TRBV5-4
abundance: NA
j_gene: TRBJ2-7
d_gene: NA
CDR3aa: CASSLGGFQSSYEQYF
CDR3nt: TGTGCCAGCAGCTTGGGCGGGTTTCAAAGCTCCTACGAGCAGTACTTC

len: 15
v_gene: TRBV28
abundance: NA
j_gene: TRBJ1-6
d_gene: TRBD1
CDR3aa: CASSLPTGSDSPLHF
CDR3nt: TGTGCCAGCAGTTTACCGACAGGGTCTGATTCACCCCTCCACTTT

len: 17
v_gene: TRBV28
abundance: NA
j_gene: TRBJ1-5
d_gene: TRBD1
CDR3aa: CASSLVGDRGSNQPQHF
CDR3nt: TGTGCCAGCAGTTTAGTTGGAGACAGGGGGTCCAATCAGCCCCAGCATTTT

len: 15
v_gene: TRBV5-1
abundance: NA
j_gene: TRBJ1-2
d_gene: TRBD1
CDR3aa: CASSDPGQGNSGYTF
CDR3nt: TGCGCCAGCAGCGATCCGGGACAGGGAAATTCTGGCTACACCTTC

len: 15
v_gene: TRBV9
abundance: NA
j_gene: TRBJ1-3
d_gene: NA
CDR3aa: CASSVAPSSGNTIYF
CDR3nt: TGTGCCAGCAGCGTAGCTCCGAGCTCTGGAAACACCATATATTTT

len: 15
v_gene: TRBV18
abundance: NA
j_gene: TRBJ1-4
d_gene: TRBD1
CDR3aa: CASSPGQGGREKLFF
CDR3nt: TGTGCCAGCTCACCCGGACAGGGGGGAAGGGAAAAACTGTTTTTT

len: 13
v_gene: TRBV5-6
abundance: NA
j_gene: TRBJ2-7
d_gene: NA
CDR3aa: CASSTGITYEQYF
CDR3nt: TGTGCCAGCAGCACAGGGATTACCTACGAGCAGTACTTC

len: 18
v_gene: TRBV6-2/TRBV6-3
abundance: NA
j_gene: TRBJ1-5
d_gene: TRBD1
CDR3aa: CASSTGTGATYSNQPQHF
CDR3nt: TGTGCCAGCAGTACCGGGACAGGGGCCACCTATAGCAATCAGCCCCAGCATTTT

len: 14
v_gene: TRBV9
abundance: NA
j_gene: TRBJ1-6
d_gene: NA
CDR3aa: CASSVEGINSPLHF
CDR3nt: TGTGCCAGCAGCGTCGAGGGCATTAATTCACCCCTCCACTTT

len: 15
v_gene: TRBV7-9
abundance: once
j_gene: TRBJ1-2
d_gene: TRBD1
CDR3aa: CASSLFGTGGYGYTF
CDR3nt: TGTGCCAGCAGCCTGTTCGGGACAGGGGGATATGGCTACACCTTC

len: 13
v_gene: TRBV11-2
abundance: NA
j_gene: TRBJ2-5
d_gene: TRBD1
CDR3aa: CASRDTGVETQYF
CDR3nt: TGTGCCAGCAGGGATACAGGGGTGGAGACCCAGTACTTC

len: 18
v_gene: TRBV7-2
abundance: NA
j_gene: TRBJ2-1
d_gene: TRBD2
CDR3aa: CASSYFIFGGVSYNEQFF
CDR3nt: TGTGCCAGCAGCTATTTTATTTTTGGGGGGGTGTCCTACAATGAGCAGTTCTTC

len: 13
v_gene: TRBV14
abundance: NA
j_gene: TRBJ1-2
d_gene: TRBD1
CDR3aa: CASSWTGGFGYTF
CDR3nt: TGTGCCAGCAGCTGGACAGGGGGCTTTGGCTACACCTTC

len: 19
v_gene: TRBV18
abundance: few
j_gene: TRBJ1-1
d_gene: TRBD1
CDR3aa: CASSPRTFRDRGGNTEAFF
CDR3nt: TGTGCCAGCTCACCACGGACTTTTCGGGACAGGGGAGGGAACACTGAAGCTTTCTTT